This T cell receptor (beta chain) was observed in a study of blood T cell repertoires in COVID-19. Study as a whole: COVID-19 samples from acute and convalescent phases originated in the United States, Italy and Spain.

TCRdb keeps only in-frame clones here, not all; method: immunoSEQ multiplex PCR. The repertoire has about 480,000 clones, less than 90% of them found once; the top ten carry 6.5% to 9.5%. Germline lookup yields CDR1 MNHEY and CDR2 SVGEGT. Trimming removed 0 bases from V and 6 bases from J; junction bases left unmatched: 4. The CDR3 contains 15 residues. The origin of this receptor is a woman aged 60-75 years who had recovered from COVID-19. Input material: PBMCs or T cells enriched from blood (not recorded which). The genes are TRBV6-2 or TRBV6-3 and TRBJ2-1, with 8 positions matching TRBD2. CDR3 coding DNA: TGTGCCAGCAGTTACTCGGGGACTAGTCCCAATGAGCAGTTCTTC. Translating it yields CASSYSGTSPNEQFF.